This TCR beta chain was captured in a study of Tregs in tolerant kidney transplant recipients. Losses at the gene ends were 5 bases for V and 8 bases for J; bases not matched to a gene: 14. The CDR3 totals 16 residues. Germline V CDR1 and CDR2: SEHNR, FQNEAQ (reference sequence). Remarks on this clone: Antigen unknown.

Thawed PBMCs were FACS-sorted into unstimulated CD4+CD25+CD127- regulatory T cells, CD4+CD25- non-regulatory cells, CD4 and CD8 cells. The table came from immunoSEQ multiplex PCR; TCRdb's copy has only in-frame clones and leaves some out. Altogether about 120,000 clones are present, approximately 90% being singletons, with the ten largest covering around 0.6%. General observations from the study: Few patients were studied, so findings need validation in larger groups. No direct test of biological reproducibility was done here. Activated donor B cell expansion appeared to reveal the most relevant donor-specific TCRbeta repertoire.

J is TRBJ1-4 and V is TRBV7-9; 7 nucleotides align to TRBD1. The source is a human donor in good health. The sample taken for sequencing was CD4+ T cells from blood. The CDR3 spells CASSPGQVKATEKLFF. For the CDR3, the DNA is TGTGCCAGCAGCCCCGGACAGGTCAAGGCGACGGAAAAACTGTTTTTT.